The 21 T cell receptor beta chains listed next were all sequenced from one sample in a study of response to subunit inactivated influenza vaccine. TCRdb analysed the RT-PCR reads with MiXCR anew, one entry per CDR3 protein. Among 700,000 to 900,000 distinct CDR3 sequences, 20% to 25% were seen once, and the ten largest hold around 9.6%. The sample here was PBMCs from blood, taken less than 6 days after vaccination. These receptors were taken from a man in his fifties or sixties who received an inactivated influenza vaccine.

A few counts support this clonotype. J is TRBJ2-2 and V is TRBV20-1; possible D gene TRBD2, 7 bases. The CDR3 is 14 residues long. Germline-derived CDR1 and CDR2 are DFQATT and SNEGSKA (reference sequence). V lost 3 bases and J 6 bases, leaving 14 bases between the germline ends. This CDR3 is CSARALGGPGELFF. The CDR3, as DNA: TGCAGTGCTAGGGCCTTGGGGGGGCCCGGGGAGCTGTTTTTT.

The CDR3 sequence: CASSFEHHTEAFF. The DNA for the CDR3 is TGTGCCAGCAGTTTCGAGCACCACACTGAAGCTTTCTTT. The chain uses TRBV6-2 or TRBV6-3 and TRBJ1-1; D ambiguous. CDR1 is MNHEY, CDR2 SVGEGT, per germline. V was clipped by 4 bases and J by 3 bases, with 9 bases between them. The CDR3 is 13 residues long.

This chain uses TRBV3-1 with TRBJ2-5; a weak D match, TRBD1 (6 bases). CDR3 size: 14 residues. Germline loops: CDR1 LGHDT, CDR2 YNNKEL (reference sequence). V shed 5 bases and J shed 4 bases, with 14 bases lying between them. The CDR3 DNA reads TGTGCCAGCAGCGGTATGGGCAGGGGAGAGACCCAGTACTTC. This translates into CASSGMGRGETQYF.

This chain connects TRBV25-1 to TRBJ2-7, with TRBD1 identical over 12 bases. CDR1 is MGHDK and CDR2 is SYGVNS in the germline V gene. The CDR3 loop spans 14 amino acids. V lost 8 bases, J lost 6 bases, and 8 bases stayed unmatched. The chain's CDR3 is CASGPGQGAGEQYF. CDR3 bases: TGTGCCAGCGGCCCGGGACAGGGGGCAGGCGAGCAGTACTTC.

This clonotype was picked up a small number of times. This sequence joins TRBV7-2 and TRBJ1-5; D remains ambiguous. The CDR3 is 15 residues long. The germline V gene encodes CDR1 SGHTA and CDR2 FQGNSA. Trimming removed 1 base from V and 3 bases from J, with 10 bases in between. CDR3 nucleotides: TGTGCCAGCAGCTTAGTTGGAACGAACAATCAGCCCCAGCATTTT. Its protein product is CASSLVGTNNQPQHF.

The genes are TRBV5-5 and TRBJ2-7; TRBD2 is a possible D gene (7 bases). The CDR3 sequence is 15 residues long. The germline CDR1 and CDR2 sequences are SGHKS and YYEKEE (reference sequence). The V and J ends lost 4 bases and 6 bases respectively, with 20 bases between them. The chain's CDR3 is CASSLDPGGSGEQYF. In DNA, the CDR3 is TGTGCCAGCAGCCTTGACCCGGGGGGCAGTGGCGAGCAGTACTTC.

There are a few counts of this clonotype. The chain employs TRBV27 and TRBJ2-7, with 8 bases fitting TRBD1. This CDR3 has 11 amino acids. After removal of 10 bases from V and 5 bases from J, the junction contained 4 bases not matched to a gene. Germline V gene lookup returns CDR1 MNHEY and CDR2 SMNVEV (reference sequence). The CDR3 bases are TGTGCCACTTCGACAGGGGACGAGCAGTACTTC. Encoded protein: CATSTGDEQYF.

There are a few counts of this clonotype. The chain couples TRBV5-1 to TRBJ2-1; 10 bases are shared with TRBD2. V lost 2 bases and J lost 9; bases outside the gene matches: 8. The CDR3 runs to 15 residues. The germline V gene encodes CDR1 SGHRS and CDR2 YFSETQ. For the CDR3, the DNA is TGCGCCAGCAGCTTAGGAAGCGGGAGGGCAGGTGAGCAGTTCTTC. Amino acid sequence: CASSLGSGRAGEQFF.

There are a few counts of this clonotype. The CDR3 nucleotides are TGTGCCACGTGCGAGACTAGCGGGAACAATGAGCAGTTCTTC. Its protein is CATCETSGNNEQFF. The rearrangement uses TRBV10-3 and TRBJ2-1; 11 bases line up with TRBD2. The ends lost 10 bases at V and 5 bases at J; junction bases unmatched: 7. Germline CDR1 is ENHRY and CDR2 is SYGVKD. The CDR3 covers 14 residues.

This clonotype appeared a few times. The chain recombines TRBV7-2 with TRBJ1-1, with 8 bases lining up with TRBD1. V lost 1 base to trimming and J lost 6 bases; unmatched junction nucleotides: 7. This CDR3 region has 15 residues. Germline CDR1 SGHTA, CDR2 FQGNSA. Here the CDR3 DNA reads TGTGCCAGCAGCTTAGGGACAGGGCAGTTCGCTGAAGCTTTCTTT. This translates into CASSLGTGQFAEAFF.

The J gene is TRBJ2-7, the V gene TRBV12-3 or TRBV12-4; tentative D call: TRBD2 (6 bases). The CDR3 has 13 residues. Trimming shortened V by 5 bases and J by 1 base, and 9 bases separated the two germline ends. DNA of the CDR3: TGTGCCAGCAGTCGGAGGGAATCCTACGAGCAGTACTTC. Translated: CASSRRESYEQYF.

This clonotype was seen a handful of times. The CDR3 bases are TGTGCCAGCTCACCAATCTCACAGGGAAGCACAGATACGCAGTATTTT. This sequence encodes CASSPISQGSTDTQYF. This chain connects TRBV18 to TRBJ2-3, with a weak D call TRBD1 (6 bases). This CDR3 contains 16 residues. In germline, CDR1 is KGHSH, CDR2 LQKENI. Trimming cost V 2 bases and J 0 bases, with 12 bases left between them.

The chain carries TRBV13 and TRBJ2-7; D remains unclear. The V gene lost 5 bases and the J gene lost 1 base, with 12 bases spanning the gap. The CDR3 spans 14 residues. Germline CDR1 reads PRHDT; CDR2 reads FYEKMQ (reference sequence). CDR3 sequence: CASSGRGQSYEQYF. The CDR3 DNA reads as TGTGCCAGCAGCGGTCGCGGTCAGTCCTACGAGCAGTACTTC. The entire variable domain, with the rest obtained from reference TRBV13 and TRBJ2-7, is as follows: AAGVIQSPRHLIKEKRETATLKCYPIPRHDTVYWYQQGPGQDPQFLISFYEKMQSDKGSIPDRFSAQQFSDYHSELNMSSLELGDSALYFCASSGRGQSYEQYFGPGTRLTVT.

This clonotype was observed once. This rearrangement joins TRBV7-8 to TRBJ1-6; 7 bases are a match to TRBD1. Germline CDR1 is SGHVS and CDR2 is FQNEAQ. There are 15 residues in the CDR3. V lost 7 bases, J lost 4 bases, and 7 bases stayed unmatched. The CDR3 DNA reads TGTGCCAGCACCCTCCCGGGACAGTATAATTCACCCCTCCACTTT. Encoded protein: CASTLPGQYNSPLHF. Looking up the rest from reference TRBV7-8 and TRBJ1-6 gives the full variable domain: GAGVSQSPRYKVAKRGQDVALRCDPISGHVSLFWYQQALGQGPEFLTYFQNEAQLDKSGLPSDRFFAERPEGSVSTLKIQRTQQEDSAVYLCASTLPGQYNSPLHFGNGTRLTVT.

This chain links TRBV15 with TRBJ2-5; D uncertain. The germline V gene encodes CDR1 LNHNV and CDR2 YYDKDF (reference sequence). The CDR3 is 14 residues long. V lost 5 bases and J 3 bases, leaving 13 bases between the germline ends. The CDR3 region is CATSPGETEETQYF. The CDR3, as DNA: TGTGCCACCAGCCCAGGAGAGACGGAAGAGACCCAGTACTTC. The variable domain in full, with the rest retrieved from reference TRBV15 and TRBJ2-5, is DAMVIQNPRYQVTQFGKPVTLSCSQTLNHNVMYWYQQKSSQAPKLLFHYYDKDFNNEADTPDNFQSRRPNTSFCFLDIRSPGLGDTAMYLCATSPGETEETQYFGPGTRLLVL.

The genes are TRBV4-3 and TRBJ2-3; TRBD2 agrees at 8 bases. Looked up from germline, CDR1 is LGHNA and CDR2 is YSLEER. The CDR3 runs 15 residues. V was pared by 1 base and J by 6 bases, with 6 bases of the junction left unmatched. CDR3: CASSQAPGGRDTQYF. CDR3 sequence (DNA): TGCGCCAGCAGCCAAGCACCGGGCGGGAGGGATACGCAGTATTTT.

CDR3 protein: CASSAPSNEQFF. DNA for the CDR3: TGTGCCAGCAGCGCACCTAGCAACGAGCAGTTCTTC. This chain joins TRBV4-2 and TRBJ2-1, with D possibly matching TRBD2 (5 bases). There are 12 residues in the CDR3. With 5 bases removed from V and 10 bases from J, the gap between germline ends came to 12 bases. The germline V gene has CDR1 LGHNA and CDR2 YNFKEQ.

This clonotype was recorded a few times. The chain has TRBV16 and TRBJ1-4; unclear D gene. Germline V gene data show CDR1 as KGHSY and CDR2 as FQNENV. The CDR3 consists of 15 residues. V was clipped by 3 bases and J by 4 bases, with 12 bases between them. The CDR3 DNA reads TGTGCCAGCAGCCATCAAGTCGGTGGTAATGAAAAACTGTTTTTT. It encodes CASSHQVGGNEKLFF.

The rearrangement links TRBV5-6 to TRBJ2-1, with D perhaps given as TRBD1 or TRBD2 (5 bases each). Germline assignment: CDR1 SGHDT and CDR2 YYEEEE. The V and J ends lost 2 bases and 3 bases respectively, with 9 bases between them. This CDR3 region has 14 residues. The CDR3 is CASSFWGYYNEQFF. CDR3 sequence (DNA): TGTGCCAGCAGCTTCTGGGGGTACTACAATGAGCAGTTCTTC.

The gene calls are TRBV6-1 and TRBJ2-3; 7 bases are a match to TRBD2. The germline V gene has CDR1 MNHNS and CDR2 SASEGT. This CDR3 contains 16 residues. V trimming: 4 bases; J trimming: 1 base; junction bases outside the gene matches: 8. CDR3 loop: CASSVVERGGTDTQYF. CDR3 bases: TGTGCCAGCAGTGTAGTTGAACGGGGGGGCACAGATACGCAGTATTTT.

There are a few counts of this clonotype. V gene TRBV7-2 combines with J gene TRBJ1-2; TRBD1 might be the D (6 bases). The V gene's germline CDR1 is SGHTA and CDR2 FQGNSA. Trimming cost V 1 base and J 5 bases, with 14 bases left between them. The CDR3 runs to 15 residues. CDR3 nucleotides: TGTGCCAGCAGCTTAGTAGGGGGTTCATGGTATGGCTACACCTTC. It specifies CASSLVGGSWYGYTF.